A selection of T cell receptor beta chains follows, all from one sample in a study of blood T cell repertoires in COVID-19. TCRdb keeps only in-frame clones here, not all; method: immunoSEQ multiplex PCR. Here the sample spans about 81,000 clones, around 90% being singletons. The sequenced sample consisted of peripheral blood. The source is a woman of 80 years or more with acute or convalescent COVID-19. Each CDR3 is given with its conserved first and last residue.

>TRBV12-3/TRBV12-4|TRBJ2-1
CASSLGGHEQFF
>TRBV19|TRBJ1-1
CASNTPGQRLNTEAFF
>TRBV2|TRBJ1-1
CASSESWGHTEAFF
>TRBV13|TRBJ2-1
CASSSRTSGRTYNEQFF
>TRBV5-1|TRBJ2-3
CASSIRQGLLTDTQYF
>TRBV25-1|TRBJ2-4
CASSGGGTLGKNIQYF
>TRBV9|TRBJ2-7
CASSVGAGQGGNEQYF
>TRBV19|TRBJ2-7
CASNTGTAYSEQYF
>TRBV5-1|TRBJ2-5
CASRRTSRQETQYF
>TRBV3-1/TRBV3-2|TRBJ2-3
CASKGGGPSTDTQYF
>TRBV6-5|TRBJ2-7
CASRPGQGFNEQYF
>TRBV2|TRBJ1-1
CASVRGGDKRAFF
>TRBV2|TRBJ2-7
CASSPASGNSYEQYF
>TRBV24-1|TRBJ2-1
CATSDSAGGIINEQFF
>TRBV6-2/TRBV6-3|TRBJ1-1
CASSYSRNTEAFF
>TRBV10-2|TRBJ1-1
CASSEGATEAFF
>TRBV5-6|TRBJ1-3
CASSSLGTGKGNTIYF
>TRBV5-1|TRBJ1-2
CASSFGDRDYGYTF
>TRBV19|TRBJ2-2
CASSPEVSGELFF
>TRBV6-5|TRBJ2-7
CASSFPGRGRYEQYF
>TRBV27|TRBJ2-5
CASRGQGAFETQYF
>TRBV9|TRBJ2-3
CASSVVAGGTTDTQYF
>TRBV2|TRBJ2-5
CASKGLLAGQETQYF
>TRBV7-2|TRBJ2-2
CASSLVRNTGELFF
>TRBV30|TRBJ2-7
CAYSPTGVSYEQYF
>TRBV5-4|TRBJ1-2
CASGNYRSGGYTF
>TRBV5-1|TRBJ1-2
CASSSNSGTNYGYTF